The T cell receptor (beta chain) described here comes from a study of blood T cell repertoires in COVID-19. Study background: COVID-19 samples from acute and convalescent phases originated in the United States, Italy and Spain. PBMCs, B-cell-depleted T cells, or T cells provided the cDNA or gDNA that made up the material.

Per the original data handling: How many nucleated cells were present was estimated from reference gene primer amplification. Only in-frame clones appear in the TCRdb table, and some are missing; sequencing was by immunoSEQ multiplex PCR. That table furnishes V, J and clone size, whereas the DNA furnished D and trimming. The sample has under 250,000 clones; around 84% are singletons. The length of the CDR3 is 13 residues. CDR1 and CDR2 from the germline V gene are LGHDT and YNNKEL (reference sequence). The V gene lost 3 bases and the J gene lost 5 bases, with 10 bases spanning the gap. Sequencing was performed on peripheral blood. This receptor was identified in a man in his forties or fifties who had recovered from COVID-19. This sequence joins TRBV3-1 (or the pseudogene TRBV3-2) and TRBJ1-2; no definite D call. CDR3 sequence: CASSHRQEYGYTF. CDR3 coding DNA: TGTGCCAGCAGCCACCGACAAGAGTATGGCTACACCTTC.